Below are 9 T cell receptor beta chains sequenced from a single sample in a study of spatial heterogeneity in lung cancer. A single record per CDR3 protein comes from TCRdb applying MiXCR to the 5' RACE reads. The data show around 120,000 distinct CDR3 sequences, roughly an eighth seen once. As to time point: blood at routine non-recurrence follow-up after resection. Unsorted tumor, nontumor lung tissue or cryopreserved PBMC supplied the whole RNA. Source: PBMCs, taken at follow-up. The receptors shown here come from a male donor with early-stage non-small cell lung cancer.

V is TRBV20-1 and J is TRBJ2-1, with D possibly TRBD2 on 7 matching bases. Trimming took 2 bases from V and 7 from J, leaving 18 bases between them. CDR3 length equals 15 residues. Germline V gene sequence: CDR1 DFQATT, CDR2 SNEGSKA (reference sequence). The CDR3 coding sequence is TGCAGTGCTAGACCTCGACGGGGGGCAACAAATGAGCAGTTCTTC. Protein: CSARPRRGATNEQFF.

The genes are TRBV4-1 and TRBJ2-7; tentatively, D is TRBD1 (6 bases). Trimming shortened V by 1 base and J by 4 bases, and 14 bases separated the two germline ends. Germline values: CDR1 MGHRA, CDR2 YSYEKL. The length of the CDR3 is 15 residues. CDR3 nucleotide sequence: TGCGCCAGCAGCCAAGGGCCAGGGGAGTCTTACGAGCAGTACTTC. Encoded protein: CASSQGPGESYEQYF.

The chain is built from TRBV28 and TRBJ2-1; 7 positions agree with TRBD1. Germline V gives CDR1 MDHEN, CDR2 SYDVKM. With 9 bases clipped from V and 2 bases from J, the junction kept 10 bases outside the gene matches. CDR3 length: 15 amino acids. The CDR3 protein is CASRGGTGAYNEQFF. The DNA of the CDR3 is TGTGCCAGTCGCGGTGGAACAGGGGCCTACAATGAGCAGTTCTTC. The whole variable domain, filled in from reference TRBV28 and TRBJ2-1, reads DVKVTQSSRYLVKRTGEKVFLECVQDMDHENMFWYRQDPGLGLRLIYFSYDVKMKEKGDIPEGYSVSREKKERFSLILESASTNQTSMYLCASRGGTGAYNEQFFGPGTRLTVL.

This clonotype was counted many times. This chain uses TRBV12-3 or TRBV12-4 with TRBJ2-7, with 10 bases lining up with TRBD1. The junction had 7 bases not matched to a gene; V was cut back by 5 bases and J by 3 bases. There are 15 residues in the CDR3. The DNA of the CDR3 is TGTGCCAGCAGTCCCAGGACAGGGGGGAGCTACGAGCAGTACTTC. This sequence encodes CASSPRTGGSYEQYF.

The CDR3 DNA reads TGCGCCAGCAGCCAAGACGGGGGGCTCTACAATGAGCAGTTCTTC. Protein: CASSQDGGLYNEQFF. The rearrangement joins TRBV4-1 to TRBJ2-1; maybe TRBD2 (7 bases). V lost 0 bases and J lost 3, with 9 bases in between. Germline loops: CDR1 MGHRA, CDR2 YSYEKL. The CDR3 totals 15 residues.

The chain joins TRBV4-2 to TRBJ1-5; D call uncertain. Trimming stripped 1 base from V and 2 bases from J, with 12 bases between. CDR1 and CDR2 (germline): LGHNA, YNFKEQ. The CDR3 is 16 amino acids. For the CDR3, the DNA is TGTGCCAGCAGCCAAGGAGGTGGAATGGGCAATCAGCCCCAGCATTTT. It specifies CASSQGGGMGNQPQHF.

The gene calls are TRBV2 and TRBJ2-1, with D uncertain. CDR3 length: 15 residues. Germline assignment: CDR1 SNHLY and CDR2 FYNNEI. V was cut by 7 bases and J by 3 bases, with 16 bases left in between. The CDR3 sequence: CASTKNDEHYNEQFF. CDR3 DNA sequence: TGTGCCAGCACCAAGAATGATGAACACTACAATGAGCAGTTCTTC.

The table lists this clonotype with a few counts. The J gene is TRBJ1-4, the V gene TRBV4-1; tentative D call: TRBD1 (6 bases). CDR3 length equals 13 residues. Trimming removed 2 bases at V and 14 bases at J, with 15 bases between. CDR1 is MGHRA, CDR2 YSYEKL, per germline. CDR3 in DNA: TGCGCCAGCAGCCAACCGTTCGGACAGTTTCTGTTTTTT. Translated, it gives CASSQPFGQFLFF.

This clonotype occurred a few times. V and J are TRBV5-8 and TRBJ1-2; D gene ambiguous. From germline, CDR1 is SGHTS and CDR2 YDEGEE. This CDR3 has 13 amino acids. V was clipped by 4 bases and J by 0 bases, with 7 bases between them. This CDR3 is CASSLKTNYGYTF. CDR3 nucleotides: TGTGCCAGCAGCCTTAAGACTAACTATGGCTACACCTTC.